The 13 T cell receptor beta chains listed next were all sequenced from one sample in a study of blood T cell repertoires in COVID-19. Assay: immunoSEQ multiplex PCR; the TCRdb copy retains only in-frame clones and omits some. The sample has a few hundred thousand clones, nearly 90% seen once. Material: PBMCs or T cells enriched from blood (not recorded which). Source of these receptors: a woman aged 18 to 35 with acute COVID-19.

The chain recombines TRBV19 with TRBJ1-3; D is unclear. CDR3 length: 14 amino acids. Germline V gives CDR1 LNHDA, CDR2 SQIVND (reference sequence). The ends were cut back, 9 bases at V and 0 bases at J, with 12 bases in the middle. The CDR3, as DNA: TGTGCCAGCGCACAACCCCGCTCTGGAAACACCATATATTTT. Protein: CASAQPRSGNTIYF.

The rearrangement uses TRBV28 and TRBJ2-1, with D unclear. Germline V CDR1 and CDR2: MDHEN, SYDVKM. V was trimmed by 1 base and J by 0 bases, leaving 13 bases between them. This CDR3 has 17 residues. Here the CDR3 DNA reads TGTGCCAGCAGTTTATTGTATTTGACACACTCCTACAATGAGCAGTTCTTC. Translating it yields CASSLLYLTHSYNEQFF.

The genes are TRBV7-3 and TRBJ2-2; TRBD2 matches at 7 bases. CDR3 length equals 16 residues. Germline V CDR1 and CDR2: SGHTA, FQGTGA. V lost 5 bases to trimming and J lost 5 bases; unmatched junction nucleotides: 11. CDR3 amino acids: CASSLLAGDGTGELFF. The CDR3 coding sequence is TGTGCCAGCAGCCTATTGGCGGGAGATGGGACCGGGGAGCTGTTTTTT.

This chain joins TRBV25-1 and TRBJ1-4; 8 nucleotides line up with TRBD1. Germline loops: CDR1 MGHDK, CDR2 SYGVNS. Trimming cost V 6 bases and J 3 bases; bases outside gene matches: 3. The CDR3 loop spans 14 amino acids. CDR3 amino acids: CASRGDRSNEKLFF. The CDR3 DNA reads TGTGCCAGCAGGGGGGACAGGTCTAATGAAAAACTGTTTTTT.

The chain has TRBV28 and TRBJ2-7, with 8 positions matching TRBD1. The CDR3 is 16 amino acids. Germline-derived CDR1 and CDR2 are MDHEN and SYDVKM. J was trimmed by 0 bases and V by 4 bases; bases with no gene match: 8. CDR3 amino acids: CASSSPGDRYSYEQYF. DNA for the CDR3: TGTGCCAGCAGTTCCCCAGGGGACAGGTACTCCTACGAGCAGTACTTC. The full variable domain, in which reference TRBV28 and TRBJ2-7 provide the parts outside the CDR3, is DVKVTQSSRYLVKRTGEKVFLECVQDMDHENMFWYRQDPGLGLRLIYFSYDVKMKEKGDIPEGYSVSREKKERFSLILESASTNQTSMYLCASSSPGDRYSYEQYFGPGTRLTVT.

The rearrangement links TRBV5-6 to TRBJ2-3, with D maybe TRBD1 (6 bases). V dropped 0 bases and J dropped 1 base, with 12 bases sitting between them. This CDR3 comprises 16 residues. Per the germline V gene, CDR1 is SGHDT and CDR2 is YYEEEE. The CDR3 spells CASSLEYRAGTDTQYF. The CDR3 nucleotides read TGTGCCAGCAGCTTGGAGTACAGGGCAGGCACAGATACGCAGTATTTT.

This clone has more than one count but fewer than ten. The CDR3 region has the DNA TGTGCCAGCAGTTTGGGCAGCTCCCCTCAGGGAGCTTTCTTT. Residues: CASSLGSSPQGAFF. The V and J genes are TRBV28 and TRBJ1-1, with D possibly TRBD1 on 5 matching bases. The CDR3 loop spans 14 amino acids. CDR1 MDHEN and CDR2 SYDVKM come from the germline V gene. V lost 3 bases and J lost 10, with 18 bases in between.

The genes are TRBV15 and TRBJ1-1, with D unresolved. The CDR3 is made up of 12 amino acids. V was pared by 1 base and J by 9 bases, with 9 bases between. Germline V gene lookup returns CDR1 LNHNV and CDR2 YYDKDF (reference sequence). Here the CDR3 DNA reads TGTGCCACCAGCAGAGTCGAGGGAAAAGCTTTCTTT. Translating gives CATSRVEGKAFF.

The chain employs TRBV6-1 and TRBJ2-1, with 9 bases matching TRBD2. CDR3 length: 15 residues. The V gene end was trimmed by 3 bases and the J gene end by 9 bases; junction bases not matched to a gene: 9. From germline, CDR1 is MNHNS and CDR2 SASEGT. This CDR3 reads CASSDVGLAGSEQFF. The CDR3 DNA is TGTGCCAGCAGTGACGTGGGACTAGCCGGGAGTGAGCAGTTCTTC.

The rearrangement uses TRBV5-1 and TRBJ2-2; no reliable D call. The CDR3 loop spans 14 amino acids. Looked up from germline, CDR1 is SGHRS and CDR2 is YFSETQ. The V end lost 4 bases, the J end lost 0 bases, and 7 bases lay between the germline ends. The CDR3 sequence: CASSTAANTGELFF. The CDR3 DNA reads as TGCGCCAGCAGCACAGCCGCGAACACCGGGGAGCTGTTTTTT.

The chain carries TRBV25-1 and TRBJ1-6; D is unresolved. Germline V gene data show CDR1 as MGHDK and CDR2 as SYGVNS. The CDR3 runs to 15 residues. The V gene lost 1 base and the J gene lost 4 bases, with 8 bases spanning the gap. The CDR3 DNA sequence: TGTGCCAGCAGTGAATCGTCCGGGTATAATTCACCCCTCCACTTT. It encodes CASSESSGYNSPLHF.

This clone came up once. V gene TRBV6-1 combines with J gene TRBJ1-3; no clear D. The CDR3 loop spans 16 amino acids. V dropped 0 bases and J dropped 10 bases, with 19 bases sitting between them. CDR1 is MNHNS and CDR2 is SASEGT in the germline V gene. CDR3 protein: CASSEALGRREWTIYF. The CDR3 nucleotides read TGTGCCAGCAGTGAAGCGCTGGGCAGGAGGGAATGGACCATATATTTT.

This clone appeared once. The V gene is TRBV27, the J gene TRBJ2-6; 9 bases align to TRBD1. Unmatched junction bases numbered 6, after V lost 5 bases and J lost 4 bases. Germline V CDR1 and CDR2: MNHEY, SMNVEV (reference sequence). The CDR3 consists of 16 residues. The CDR3 loop is CASSMTGGYGANVLTF. DNA of the CDR3: TGTGCCAGCAGTATGACAGGGGGATACGGGGCCAACGTCCTGACTTTC.